The sequence of this TCR beta chain was determined in a study of blood T cell repertoires in COVID-19. Trimming removed 3 bases from V and 5 bases from J, with 19 bases in between. The CDR3 is made up of 16 amino acids. CDR1 KGHSH and CDR2 LQKENI come from the germline V gene. Profiling relied on immunoSEQ multiplex PCR, and the TCRdb table lists in-frame clones only, not all of them. The sample includes around 300,000 clones, just over 85% of them seen just once. The chain is built from TRBV18 and TRBJ1-2; D is unclear. The sample was peripheral blood. The source is a woman aged 25 to 39 with active or convalescent COVID-19. In DNA, the CDR3 is TGTGCCAGCTCACCCGGACCTGGAAGGGAGTCGTATGGCTACACCTTC. Protein sequence: CASSPGPGRESYGYTF.